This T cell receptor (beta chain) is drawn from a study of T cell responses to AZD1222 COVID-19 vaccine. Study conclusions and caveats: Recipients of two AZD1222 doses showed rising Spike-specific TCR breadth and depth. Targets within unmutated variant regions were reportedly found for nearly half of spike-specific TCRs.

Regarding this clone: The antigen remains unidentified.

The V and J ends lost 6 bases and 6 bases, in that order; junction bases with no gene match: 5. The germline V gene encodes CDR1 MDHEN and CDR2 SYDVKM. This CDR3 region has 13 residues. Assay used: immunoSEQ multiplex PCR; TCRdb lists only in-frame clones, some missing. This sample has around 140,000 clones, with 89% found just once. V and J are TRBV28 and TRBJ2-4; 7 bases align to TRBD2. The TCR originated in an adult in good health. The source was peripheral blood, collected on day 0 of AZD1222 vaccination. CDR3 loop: CASSAGVGNIQYF. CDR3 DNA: TGTGCCAGCAGCGCGGGAGTTGGAAACATTCAGTACTTC.